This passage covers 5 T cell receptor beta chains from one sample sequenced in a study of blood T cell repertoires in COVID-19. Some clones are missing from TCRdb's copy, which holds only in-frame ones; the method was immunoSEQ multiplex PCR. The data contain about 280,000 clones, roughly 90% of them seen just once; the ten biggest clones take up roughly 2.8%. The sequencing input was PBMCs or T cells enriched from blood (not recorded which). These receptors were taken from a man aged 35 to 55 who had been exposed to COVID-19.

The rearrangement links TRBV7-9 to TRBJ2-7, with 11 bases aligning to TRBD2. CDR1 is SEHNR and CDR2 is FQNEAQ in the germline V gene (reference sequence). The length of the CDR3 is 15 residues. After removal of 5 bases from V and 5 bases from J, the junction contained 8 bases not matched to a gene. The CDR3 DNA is TGTGCCAGCAGCGACACCGGACTAGCGGGTCACGAGCAGTACTTC. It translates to CASSDTGLAGHEQYF.

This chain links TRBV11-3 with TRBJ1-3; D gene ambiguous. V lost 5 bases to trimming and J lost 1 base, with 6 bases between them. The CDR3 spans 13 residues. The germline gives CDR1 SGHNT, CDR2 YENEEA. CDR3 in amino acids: CASSELSGNTIYF. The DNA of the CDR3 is TGTGCCAGCAGCGAACTATCTGGAAACACCATATATTTT.

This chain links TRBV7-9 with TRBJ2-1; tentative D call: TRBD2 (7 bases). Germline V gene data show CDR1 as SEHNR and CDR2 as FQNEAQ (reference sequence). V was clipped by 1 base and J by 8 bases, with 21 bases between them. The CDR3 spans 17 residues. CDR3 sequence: CASSLGGGGGSQDEQFF. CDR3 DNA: TGTGCCAGCAGCTTAGGAGGCGGGGGCGGGTCCCAAGATGAGCAGTTCTTC.

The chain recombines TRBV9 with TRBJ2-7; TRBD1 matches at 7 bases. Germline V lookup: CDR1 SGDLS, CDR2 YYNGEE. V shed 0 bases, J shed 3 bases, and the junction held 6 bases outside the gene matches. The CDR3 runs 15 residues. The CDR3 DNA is TGTGCCAGCAGCGTAGCGGGGACAGCCGTCTACGAGCAGTACTTC. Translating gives CASSVAGTAVYEQYF.

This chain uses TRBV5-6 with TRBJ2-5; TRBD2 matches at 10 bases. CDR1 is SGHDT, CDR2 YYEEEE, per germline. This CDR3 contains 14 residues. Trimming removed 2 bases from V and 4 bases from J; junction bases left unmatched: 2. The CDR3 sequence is CASSLAGGGETQYF. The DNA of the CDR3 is TGTGCCAGCAGCTTAGCGGGAGGGGGAGAGACCCAGTACTTC.